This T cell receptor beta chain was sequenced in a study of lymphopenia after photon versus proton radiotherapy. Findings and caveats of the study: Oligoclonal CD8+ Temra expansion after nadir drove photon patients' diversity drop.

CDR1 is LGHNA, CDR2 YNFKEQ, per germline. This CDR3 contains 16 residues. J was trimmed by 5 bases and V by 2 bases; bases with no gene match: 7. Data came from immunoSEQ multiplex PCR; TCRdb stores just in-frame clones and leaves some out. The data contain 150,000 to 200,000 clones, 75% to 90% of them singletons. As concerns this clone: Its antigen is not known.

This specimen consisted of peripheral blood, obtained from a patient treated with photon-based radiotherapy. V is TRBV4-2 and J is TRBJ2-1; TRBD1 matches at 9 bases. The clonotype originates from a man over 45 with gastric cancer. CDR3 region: CASSQPGTGNDNEQFF. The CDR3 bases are TGTGCCAGCAGCCAACCCGGGACAGGGAACGACAATGAGCAGTTCTTC.